This T cell receptor beta chain was profiled in a study of cytomegalovirus exposure and HLA in healthy donors. Across the whole study: An early release of data contained 75 million to 100 million unique TCRs, which came from HLA-typed donors. Notes on the study in general: Researchers counted around 150 TCR beta chains as cytomegalovirus-associated. 87-base-pair reads could not separate some V segments, including TRBV6-2 and TRBV6-3.

It was with 60 Vbeta and 13 Jbeta primers that the PCR ran. Assay used: immunoSEQ multiplex PCR; TCRdb lists only in-frame clones, some missing. The table has approximately 130,000 clones, about three quarters seen once. On this clone itself: What it binds is not known.

Whereas donors were nominally healthy upon sampling, unrecorded immune exposures were probable. This CDR3 contains 14 residues. V lost 7 bases, J lost 1 base, and 13 bases lay in between. CDR1 is MNHEY, CDR2 SMNVEV, per germline (reference sequence). The sample taken for sequencing was PBMCs. The chain is built from TRBV27 and TRBJ1-1; D remains unclear. The TCR sequence derives from a man aged 50 or older in good health and CMV-seropositive. In DNA, the CDR3 is TGTGCCAGCACCCAAGGAGGTGGGAACACTGAAGCTTTCTTT. Translating gives CASTQGGGNTEAFF.